This T cell receptor (beta chain) is from a study of shared clonotypes between healthy human individuals. Trimming cost V 3 bases and J 4 bases, with 13 bases left between them. Germline V lookup: CDR1 SQVTM, CDR2 ANQGSEA. The CDR3 covers 14 residues. TCRdb's table, derived via immunoSEQ multiplex PCR, lists solely in-frame clones and lacks some. The sample lists about 2.3 million clones, about 90% seen once, with roughly 0.34% in the top ten. V is TRBV29-1 and J is TRBJ2-1; maybe TRBD2 (5 bases). The TCR originated in a man aged 18 to 30 in good health. Some clones in this sample may be carry-over from other donors' samples. Sequencing was carried out using naive CD4+ T cells from PBMCs. The subset here: CD45RA+ positively selected. The CDR3 here is CSVDGAEGYNEQFF. The CDR3 region has the DNA TGCAGCGTTGATGGAGCAGAGGGTTACAATGAGCAGTTCTTC.